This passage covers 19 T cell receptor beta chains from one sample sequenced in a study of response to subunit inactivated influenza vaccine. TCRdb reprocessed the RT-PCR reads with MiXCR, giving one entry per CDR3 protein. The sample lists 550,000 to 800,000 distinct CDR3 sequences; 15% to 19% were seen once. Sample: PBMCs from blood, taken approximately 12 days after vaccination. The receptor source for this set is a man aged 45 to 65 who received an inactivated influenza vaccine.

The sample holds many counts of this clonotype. The DNA for the CDR3 is TGTGCCAGCAGCCAAGACGGGGGTCCCCATAGCAATCAGCCCCAGCATTTT. Translating gives CASSQDGGPHSNQPQHF. V and J are TRBV4-2 and TRBJ1-5; TRBD1 might be the D (5 bases). Germline CDR1 and CDR2: LGHNA and YNFKEQ. CDR3 length: 17 amino acids. Trimming shortened V by 0 bases and J by 0 bases, and 12 bases separated the two germline ends.

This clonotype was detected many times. The CDR3 nucleotides are TGTGCCAGCAGCTTGGGTGTGTTTCCGAACACCGGGGAGCTGTTTTTT. Its translation is CASSLGVFPNTGELFF. The rearrangement joins TRBV5-6 to TRBJ2-2; no clear D. This CDR3 is 16 amino acids long. CDR1 and CDR2 from the germline V gene are SGHDT and YYEEEE. V lost 0 bases to trimming and J lost 0 bases, with 9 bases between them.

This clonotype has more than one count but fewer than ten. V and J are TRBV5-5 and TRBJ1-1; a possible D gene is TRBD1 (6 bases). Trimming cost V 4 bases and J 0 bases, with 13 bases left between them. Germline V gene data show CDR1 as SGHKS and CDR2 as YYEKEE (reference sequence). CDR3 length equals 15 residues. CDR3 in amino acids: CASSLARTVNTEAFF. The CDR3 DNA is TGTGCCAGCAGCCTCGCAAGGACAGTGAACACTGAAGCTTTCTTT.

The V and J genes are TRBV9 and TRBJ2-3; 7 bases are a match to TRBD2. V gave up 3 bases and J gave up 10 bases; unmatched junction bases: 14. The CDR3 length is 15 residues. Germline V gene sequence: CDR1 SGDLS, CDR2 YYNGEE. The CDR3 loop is CASSAGTSDVSSQYF. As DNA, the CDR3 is TGTGCCAGCAGCGCCGGAACTAGCGATGTCTCTTCGCAGTATTTT.

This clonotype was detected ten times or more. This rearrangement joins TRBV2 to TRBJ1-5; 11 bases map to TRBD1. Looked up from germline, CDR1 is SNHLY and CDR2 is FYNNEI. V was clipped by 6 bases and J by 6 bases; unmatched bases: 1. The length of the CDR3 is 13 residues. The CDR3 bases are TGTGCCAGCAGCGGGACAGGGGGTCAGCCCCAGCATTTT. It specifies CASSGTGGQPQHF.

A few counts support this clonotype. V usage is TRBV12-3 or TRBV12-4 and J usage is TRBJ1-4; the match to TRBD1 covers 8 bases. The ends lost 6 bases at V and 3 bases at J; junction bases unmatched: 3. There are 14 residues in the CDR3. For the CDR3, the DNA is TGTGCCAGCAGCTCGGACAGGGCTAATGAAAAACTGTTTTTT. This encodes CASSSDRANEKLFF.

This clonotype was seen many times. The CDR3 bases are TGCGCCAGCAGCTTGGCACTCCGGACTAGCGGAACCGGGGAGCTGTTTTTT. Protein sequence: CASSLALRTSGTGELFF. This chain uses TRBV5-1 with TRBJ2-2; 10 bases agree with TRBD2. Trimming cost V 0 bases and J 5 bases; bases outside gene matches: 7. There are 17 residues in the CDR3. The germline V gene has CDR1 SGHRS and CDR2 YFSETQ.

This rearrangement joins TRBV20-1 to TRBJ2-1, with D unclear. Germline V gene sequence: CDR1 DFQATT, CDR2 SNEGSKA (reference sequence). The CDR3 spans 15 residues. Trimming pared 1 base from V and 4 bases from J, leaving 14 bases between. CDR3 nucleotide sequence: TGCAGTGCTAGAGCCGACATTAGGTCATACAATGAGCAGTTCTTC. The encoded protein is CSARADIRSYNEQFF.

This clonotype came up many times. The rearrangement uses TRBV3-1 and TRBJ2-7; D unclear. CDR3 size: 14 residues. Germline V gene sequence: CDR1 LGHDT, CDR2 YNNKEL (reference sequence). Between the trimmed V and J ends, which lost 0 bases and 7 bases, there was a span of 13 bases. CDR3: CASSQESRKREQYF. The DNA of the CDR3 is TGTGCCAGCAGCCAAGAGTCACGGAAGAGGGAGCAGTACTTC.

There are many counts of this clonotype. The CDR3 reads CASSPPPGNNEQFF. The CDR3 nucleotides are TGTGCCAGCAGCCCCCCCCCAGGGAACAATGAGCAGTTCTTC. The chain carries TRBV7-2 and TRBJ2-1; tentatively, D is TRBD1 (5 bases). Trimming shortened V by 5 bases and J by 5 bases, and 13 bases separated the two germline ends. This CDR3 is 14 amino acids long. Germline assignment: CDR1 SGHTA and CDR2 FQGNSA.

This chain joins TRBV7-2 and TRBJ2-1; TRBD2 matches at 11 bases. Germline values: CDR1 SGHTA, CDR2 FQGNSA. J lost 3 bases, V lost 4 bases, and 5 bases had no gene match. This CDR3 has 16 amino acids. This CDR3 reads CASSSAGTSGYNEQFF. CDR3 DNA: TGTGCCAGCAGCTCGGCCGGGACTAGCGGCTACAATGAGCAGTTCTTC.

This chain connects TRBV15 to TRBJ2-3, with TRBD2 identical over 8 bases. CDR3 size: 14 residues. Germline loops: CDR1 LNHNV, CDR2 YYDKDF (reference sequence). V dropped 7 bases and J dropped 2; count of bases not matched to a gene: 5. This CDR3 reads CATTTSAHTDTQYF. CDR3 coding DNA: TGTGCCACCACGACTAGCGCGCACACAGATACGCAGTATTTT. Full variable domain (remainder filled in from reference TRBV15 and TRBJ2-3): DAMVIQNPRYQVTQFGKPVTLSCSQTLNHNVMYWYQQKSSQAPKLLFHYYDKDFNNEADTPDNFQSRRPNTSFCFLDIRSPGLGDTAMYLCATTTSAHTDTQYFGPGTRLTVL.

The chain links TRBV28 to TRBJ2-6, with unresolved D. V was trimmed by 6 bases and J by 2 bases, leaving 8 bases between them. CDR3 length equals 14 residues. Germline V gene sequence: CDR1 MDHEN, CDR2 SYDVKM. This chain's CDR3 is CASRMGAGANVLTF. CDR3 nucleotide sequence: TGTGCCAGCAGAATGGGCGCTGGGGCCAACGTCCTGACTTTC.

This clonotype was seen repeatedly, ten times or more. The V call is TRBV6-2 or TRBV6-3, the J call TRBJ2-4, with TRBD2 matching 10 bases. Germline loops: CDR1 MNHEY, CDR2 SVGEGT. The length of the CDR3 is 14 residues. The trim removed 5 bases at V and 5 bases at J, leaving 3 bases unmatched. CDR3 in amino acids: CASSLAGVENIQYF. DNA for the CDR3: TGTGCCAGCAGTCTAGCGGGAGTCGAAAACATTCAGTACTTC.

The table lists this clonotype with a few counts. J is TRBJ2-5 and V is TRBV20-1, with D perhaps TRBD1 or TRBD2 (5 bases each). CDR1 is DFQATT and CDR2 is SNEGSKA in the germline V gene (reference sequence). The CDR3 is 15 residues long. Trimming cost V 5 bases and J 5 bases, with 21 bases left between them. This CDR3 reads CSAPKPRVAWETQYF. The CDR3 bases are TGCAGTGCTCCCAAGCCCAGGGTAGCGTGGGAGACCCAGTACTTC.

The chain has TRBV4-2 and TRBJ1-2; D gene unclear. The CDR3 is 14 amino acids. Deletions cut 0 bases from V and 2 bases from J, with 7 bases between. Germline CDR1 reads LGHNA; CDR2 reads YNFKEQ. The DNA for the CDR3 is TGTGCCAGCAGCCAAGATGGGCACAACTATGGCTACACCTTC. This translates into CASSQDGHNYGYTF.

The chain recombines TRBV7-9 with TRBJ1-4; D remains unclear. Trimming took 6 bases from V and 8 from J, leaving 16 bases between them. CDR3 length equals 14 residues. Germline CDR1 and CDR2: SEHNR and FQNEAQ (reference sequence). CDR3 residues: CASSRSSGGEKLFF. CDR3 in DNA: TGTGCCAGCAGTCGCTCCTCGGGAGGGGAAAAACTGTTTTTT.

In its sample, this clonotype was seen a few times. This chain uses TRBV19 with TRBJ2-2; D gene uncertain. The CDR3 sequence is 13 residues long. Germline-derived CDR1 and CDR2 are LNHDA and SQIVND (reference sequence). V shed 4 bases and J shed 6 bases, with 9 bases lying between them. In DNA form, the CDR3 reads TGTGCCAGTAGTAGGTCGGTTTCCGGGGAGCTGTTTTTT. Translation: CASSRSVSGELFF.

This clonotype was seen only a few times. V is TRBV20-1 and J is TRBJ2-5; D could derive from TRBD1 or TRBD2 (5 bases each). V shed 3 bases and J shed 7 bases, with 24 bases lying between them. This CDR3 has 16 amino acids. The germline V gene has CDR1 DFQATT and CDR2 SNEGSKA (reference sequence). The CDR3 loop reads CSARVPGTTKRGTQYF. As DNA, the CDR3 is TGCAGTGCTAGGGTGCCCGGGACCACAAAAAGAGGGACCCAGTACTTC.